This TCR beta chain was recorded in a study of T cells in tumors after PD-1 blockade. Assay: immunoSEQ multiplex PCR; the TCRdb copy retains only in-frame clones and omits some. The data hold roughly 35,000 clones, with around 72% observed a single time. The sequence came from a human donor with basal cell carcinoma. The sequencing used PBMCs, collected after anti-PD-1 treatment.

The CDR3: CASSDLLAGEETQYF. CDR3 DNA: TGTGCCAGCAGCGACCTACTAGCGGGGGAAGAGACCCAGTACTTC. V is TRBV21-1 and J is TRBJ2-5; TRBD2, the table's D call, lacks a check against the DNA. TRBV21-1 is listed as a pseudogene. The CDR3 is made up of 15 amino acids.